This T cell receptor (beta chain) is drawn from a study of blood T cell repertoires in COVID-19. At the level of the study: Specimens from acute and convalescent COVID-19 originated in the United States, Italy and Spain.

Trimming took off 0 bases at V and 10 bases at J, with 14 bases between the two ends. In germline, CDR1 is LGHNA, CDR2 YSLEER. The CDR3 is 14 amino acids. Clones were read by immunoSEQ multiplex PCR, and TCRdb kept only the in-frame ones, dropping some. The table shows 200,000 to 300,000 clones, with 83% occurring only once. The gene calls are TRBV4-3 and TRBJ2-3, with no clear D. The source of this sequence is a woman aged 40 to 49 who had been exposed to COVID-19. Specimen: PBMCs or T cells enriched from blood (not recorded which). The CDR3 bases are TGCGCCAGCAGCCAAGATCAGCAGACTCAATCGCAGTATTTT. Its protein product is CASSQDQQTQSQYF.